This T cell receptor (beta chain) stems from a study of human T cells and chemical hapten exposure. From the RACE reads, TCRdb called clonotypes with MiXCR, one entry per CDR3 protein. The sample lists about 80,000 distinct CDR3 sequences, about 9.4% seen once, with 1.3% to 1.5% in the top ten. This clonotype was counted only a few times. The sample's time point: patch test 1, 2 weeks after DPC sensitization. Described treatment: therapeutic diphenylcyclopropenone sensitization with weekly scalp DPC. This TCR was recovered from a woman aged 45-65 years with alopecia areata. Some clones in this sample may be carry-over from other donors' samples. Source: whole blood, taken in connection with sensitization to the hapten diphenylcyclopropenone (DPC).

The CDR3 DNA is TGTGCCAGCTCACCACCGTCCTTGACAGGGGGTAATCAGCCCCAGCATTTT. Protein: CASSPPSLTGGNQPQHF. This chain links TRBV18 with TRBJ1-5; 9 nucleotides line up with TRBD1. V lost 0 bases and J lost 4; bases outside the gene matches: 7. CDR1 is KGHSH and CDR2 is LQKENI in the germline V gene. The length of the CDR3 is 17 residues.